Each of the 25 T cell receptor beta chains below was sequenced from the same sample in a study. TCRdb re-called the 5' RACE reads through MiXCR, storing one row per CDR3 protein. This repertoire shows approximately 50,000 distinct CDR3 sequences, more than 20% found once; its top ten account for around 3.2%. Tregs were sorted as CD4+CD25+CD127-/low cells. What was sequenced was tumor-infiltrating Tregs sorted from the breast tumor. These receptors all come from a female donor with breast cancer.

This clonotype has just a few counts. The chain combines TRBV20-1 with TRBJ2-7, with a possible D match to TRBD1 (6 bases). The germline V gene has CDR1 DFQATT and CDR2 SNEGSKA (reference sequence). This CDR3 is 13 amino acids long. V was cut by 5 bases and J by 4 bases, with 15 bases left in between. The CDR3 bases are TGCAGTGCTGCCGGGACATCTCATTACGAGCAGTACTTC. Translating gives CSAAGTSHYEQYF.

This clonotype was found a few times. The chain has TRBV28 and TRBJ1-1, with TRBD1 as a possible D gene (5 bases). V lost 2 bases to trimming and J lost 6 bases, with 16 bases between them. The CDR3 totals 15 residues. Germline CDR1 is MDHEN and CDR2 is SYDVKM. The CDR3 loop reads CASSLIGTENAEAFF. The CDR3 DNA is TGTGCCAGCAGTTTAATTGGGACTGAGAATGCTGAAGCTTTCTTT.

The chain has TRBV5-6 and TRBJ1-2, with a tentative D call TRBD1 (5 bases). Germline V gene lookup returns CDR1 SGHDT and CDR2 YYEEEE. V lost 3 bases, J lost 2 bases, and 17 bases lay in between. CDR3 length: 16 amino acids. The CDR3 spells CASSSGTEVYNYGYTF. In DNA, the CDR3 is TGTGCCAGCAGCTCGGGGACGGAGGTGTACAACTATGGCTACACCTTC.

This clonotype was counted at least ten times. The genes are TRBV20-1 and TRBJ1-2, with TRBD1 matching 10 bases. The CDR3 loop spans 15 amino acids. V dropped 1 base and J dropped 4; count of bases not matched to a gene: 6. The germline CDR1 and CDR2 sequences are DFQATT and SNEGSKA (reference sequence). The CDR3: CSARATGGDFYGYTF. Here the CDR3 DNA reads TGCAGTGCTAGAGCGACAGGGGGCGATTTCTATGGCTACACCTTC.

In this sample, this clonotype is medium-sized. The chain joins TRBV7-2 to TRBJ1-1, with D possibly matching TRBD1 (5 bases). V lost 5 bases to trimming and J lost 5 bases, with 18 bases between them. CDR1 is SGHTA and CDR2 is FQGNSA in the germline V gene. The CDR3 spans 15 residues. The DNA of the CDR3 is TGTGCCAGCAGCGTCGCACCCGGTCGGGGGACTGAAGCTTTCTTT. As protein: CASSVAPGRGTEAFF.

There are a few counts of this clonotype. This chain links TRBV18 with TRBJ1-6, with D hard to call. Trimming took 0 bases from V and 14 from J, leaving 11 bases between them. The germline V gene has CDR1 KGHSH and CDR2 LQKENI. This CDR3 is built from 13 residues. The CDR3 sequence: CASSPPAIETLHF. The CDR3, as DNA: TGTGCCAGCTCACCACCTGCCATAGAGACCCTCCACTTT.

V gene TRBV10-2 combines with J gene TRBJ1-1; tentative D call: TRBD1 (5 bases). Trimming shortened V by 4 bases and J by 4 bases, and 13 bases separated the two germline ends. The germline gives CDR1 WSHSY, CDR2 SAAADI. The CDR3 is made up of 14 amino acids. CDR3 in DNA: TGCGCCAGCAGTGGCGGGAGGGGAAGCACTGAAGCTTTCTTT. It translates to CASSGGRGSTEAFF.

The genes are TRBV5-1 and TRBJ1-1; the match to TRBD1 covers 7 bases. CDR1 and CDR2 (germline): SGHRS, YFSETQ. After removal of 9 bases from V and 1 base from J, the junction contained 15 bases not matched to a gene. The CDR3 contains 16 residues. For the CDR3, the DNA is TGCGCCACCTGTCCCGGGACAGAGGTGGAGAACACTGAAGCTTTCTTT. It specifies CATCPGTEVENTEAFF.

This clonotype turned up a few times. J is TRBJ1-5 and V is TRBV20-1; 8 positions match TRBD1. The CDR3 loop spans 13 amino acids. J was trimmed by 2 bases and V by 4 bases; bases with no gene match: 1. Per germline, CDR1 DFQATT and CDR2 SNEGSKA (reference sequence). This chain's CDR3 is CSAKQGGNQPQHF. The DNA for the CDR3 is TGCAGTGCTAAACAGGGGGGCAATCAGCCCCAGCATTTT.

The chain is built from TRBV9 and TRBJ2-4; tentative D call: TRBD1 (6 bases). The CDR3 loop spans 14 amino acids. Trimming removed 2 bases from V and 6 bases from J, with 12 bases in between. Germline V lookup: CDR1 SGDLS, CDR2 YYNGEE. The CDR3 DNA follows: TGTGCCAGCAGCGTTGCAACAGGGTCAAACATTCAGTACTTC. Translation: CASSVATGSNIQYF. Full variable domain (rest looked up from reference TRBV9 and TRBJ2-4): DSGVTQTPKHLITATGQRVTLRCSPRSGDLSVYWYQQSLDQGLQFLIQYYNGEERAKGNILERFSAQQFPDLHSELNLSSLELGDSALYFCASSVATGSNIQYFGAGTRLSVL.

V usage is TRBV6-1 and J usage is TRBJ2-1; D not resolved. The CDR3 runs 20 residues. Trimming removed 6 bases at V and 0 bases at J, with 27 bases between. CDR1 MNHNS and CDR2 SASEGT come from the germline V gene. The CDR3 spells CASRRRGGESFTSSYNEQFF. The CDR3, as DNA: TGTGCCAGCAGACGGCGCGGTGGCGAGAGTTTTACCAGCTCCTACAATGAGCAGTTCTTC.

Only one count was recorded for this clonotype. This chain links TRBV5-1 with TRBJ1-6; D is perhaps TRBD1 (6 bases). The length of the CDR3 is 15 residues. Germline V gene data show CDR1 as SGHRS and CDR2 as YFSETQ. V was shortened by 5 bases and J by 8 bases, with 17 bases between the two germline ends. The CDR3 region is CASSLEDRLYSPLHF. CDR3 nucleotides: TGCGCCAGCAGTCTGGAGGACAGACTCTATTCACCCCTCCACTTT.

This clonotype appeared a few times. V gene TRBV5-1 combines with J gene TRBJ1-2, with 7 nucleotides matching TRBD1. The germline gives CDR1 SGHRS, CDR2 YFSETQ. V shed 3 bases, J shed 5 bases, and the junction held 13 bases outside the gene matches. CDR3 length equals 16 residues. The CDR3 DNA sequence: TGCGCCAGCAGCTCCACAGGGGTCGCAAAGCTTTATGGCTACACCTTC. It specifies CASSSTGVAKLYGYTF.

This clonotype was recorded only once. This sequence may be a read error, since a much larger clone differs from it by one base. CDR3: CASRRKGSGQPQHF. CDR3 nucleotide sequence: TGTGCCAGCAGGAGGAAAGGGAGTGGTCAGCCCCAGCATTTT. J is TRBJ1-5 and V is TRBV27; D is uncertain. Germline CDR1 and CDR2: MNHEY and SMNVEV (reference sequence). The CDR3 is made up of 14 amino acids. V dropped 6 bases and J dropped 6 bases, with 15 bases sitting between them.

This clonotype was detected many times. The CDR3 reads CASRSGPNEKLFF. The CDR3 DNA follows: TGTGCCAGCCGATCGGGCCCTAATGAAAAACTGTTTTTT. The chain carries TRBV6-2 or TRBV6-3 and TRBJ1-4; D is unresolved. The germline V and J ends were trimmed by 8 bases and 3 bases, with 10 bases remaining between them. CDR1 and CDR2 from the germline V gene are MNHEY and SVGEGT. The CDR3 spans 13 residues.

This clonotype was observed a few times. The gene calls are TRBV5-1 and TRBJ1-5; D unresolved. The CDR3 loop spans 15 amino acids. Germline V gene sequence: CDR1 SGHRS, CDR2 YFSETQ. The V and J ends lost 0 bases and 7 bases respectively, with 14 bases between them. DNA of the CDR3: TGCGCCAGCAGCTTGGAGCCGGGTTCGTTCCAGCCCCAGCATTTT. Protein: CASSLEPGSFQPQHF.

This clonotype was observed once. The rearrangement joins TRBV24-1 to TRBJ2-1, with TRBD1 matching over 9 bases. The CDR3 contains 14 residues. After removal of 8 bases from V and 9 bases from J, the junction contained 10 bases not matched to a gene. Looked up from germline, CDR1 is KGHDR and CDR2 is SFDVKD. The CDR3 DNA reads TGTGCCACCAAAAAGACAGGGGGGAGGCGTGAGCAGTTCTTC. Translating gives CATKKTGGRREQFF.

The CDR3 DNA is TGCGCCAGCAGCGGCCTCGGGACCTACGAGCAGTACTTC. This gives the protein CASSGLGTYEQYF. The V gene is TRBV5-1, the J gene TRBJ2-7; maybe TRBD2 (5 bases). CDR1 and CDR2 from the germline V gene are SGHRS and YFSETQ. The CDR3 covers 13 residues. V was pared by 4 bases and J by 2 bases, with 10 bases between. Full variable domain (rest looked up from reference TRBV5-1 and TRBJ2-7): KAGVTQTPRYLIKTRGQQVTLSCSPISGHRSVSWYQQTPGQGLQFLFEYFSETQRNKGNFPGRFSGRQFSNSRSEMNVSTLELGDSALYLCASSGLGTYEQYFGPGTRLTVT.

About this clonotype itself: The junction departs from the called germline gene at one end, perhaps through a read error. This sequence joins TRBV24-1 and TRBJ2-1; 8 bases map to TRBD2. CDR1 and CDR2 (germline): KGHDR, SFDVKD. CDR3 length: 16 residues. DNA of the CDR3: TGTGCCACCAGTGACCCCACTAGCGGCTCCTACAATGGGCAGTTCTTC. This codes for CATSDPTSGSYNGQFF.

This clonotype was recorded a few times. The CDR3: CASSLGGGSYEQYF. The CDR3 DNA follows: TGTGCCAGCAGCTTGGGAGGGGGCTCCTACGAGCAGTACTTC. The chain has TRBV12-3 or TRBV12-4 and TRBJ2-7; possible D gene TRBD2, 7 bases. V was pared by 6 bases and J by 0 bases, with 12 bases between. The CDR3 length is 14 residues.

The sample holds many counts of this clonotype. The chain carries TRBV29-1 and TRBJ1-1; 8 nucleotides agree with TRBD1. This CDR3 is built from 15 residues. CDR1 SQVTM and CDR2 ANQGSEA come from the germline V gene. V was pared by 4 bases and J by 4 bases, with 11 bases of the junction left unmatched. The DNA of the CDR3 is TGCAGCGTTGGACCCCGGACAGGGCGCATCACTGAAGCTTTCTTT. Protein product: CSVGPRTGRITEAFF. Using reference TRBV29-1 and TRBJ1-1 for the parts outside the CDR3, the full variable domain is SAVISQKPSRDICQRGTSLTIQCQVDSQVTMMFWYRQQPGQSLTLIATANQGSEATYESGFVIDKFPISRPNLTFSTLTVSNMSPEDSSIYLCSVGPRTGRITEAFFGQGTRLTVV.

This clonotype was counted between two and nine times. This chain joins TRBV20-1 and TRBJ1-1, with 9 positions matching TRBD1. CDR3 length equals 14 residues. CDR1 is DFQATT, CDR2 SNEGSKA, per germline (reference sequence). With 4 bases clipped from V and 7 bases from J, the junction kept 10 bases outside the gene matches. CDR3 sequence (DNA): TGCAGTGCTAAACGGGACAGGGTATTGGGTGAAGCTTTCTTT. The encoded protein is CSAKRDRVLGEAFF.

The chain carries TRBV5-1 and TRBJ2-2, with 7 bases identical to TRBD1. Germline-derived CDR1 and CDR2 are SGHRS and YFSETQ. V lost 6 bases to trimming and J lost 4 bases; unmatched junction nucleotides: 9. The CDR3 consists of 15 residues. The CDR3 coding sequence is TGCGCCAGCACCCCCAGGGGGAGAACCACCGGGGAGCTGTTTTTT. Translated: CASTPRGRTTGELFF.

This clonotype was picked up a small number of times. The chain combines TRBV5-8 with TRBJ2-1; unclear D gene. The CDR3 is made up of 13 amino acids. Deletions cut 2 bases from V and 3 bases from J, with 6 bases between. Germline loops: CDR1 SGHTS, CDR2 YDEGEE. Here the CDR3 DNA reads TGTGCCAGCAGCTTTGGGCTCTACAATGAGCAGTTCTTC. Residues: CASSFGLYNEQFF.

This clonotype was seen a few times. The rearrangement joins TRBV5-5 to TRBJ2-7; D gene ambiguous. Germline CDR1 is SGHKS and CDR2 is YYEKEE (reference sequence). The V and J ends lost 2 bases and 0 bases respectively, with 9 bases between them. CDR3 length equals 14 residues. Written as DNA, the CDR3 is TGTGCCAGCAGCTTAAGGCAGGCCTCCTACGAGCAGTACTTC. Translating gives CASSLRQASYEQYF.